A selection of T cell receptor beta chains follows, all from one sample in a study of blood T cell repertoires in COVID-19. Assay: immunoSEQ multiplex PCR; the TCRdb copy retains only in-frame clones and omits some. The repertoire includes some 22,000 clones, approximately 94% of them detected once, and about 4% sits in the top ten. The sample taken for sequencing was peripheral blood. The source is a woman aged 45-59 years with active COVID-19. CDR3s include the opening cysteine and the closing phenylalanine or tryptophan. A D gene is named only where the DNA matches it firmly. Not all rows give a size; the values are once, few, many and, for expanded clones, a class.

abundance	d_gene	v_gene	len	j_gene	CDR3aa	CDR3nt
NA	TRBD2	TRBV19	15	TRBJ2-7	CASSPGGTVSYEQYF	TGTGCCAGTAGCCCCGGGGGGACTGTCTCCTACGAGCAGTACTTC
NA	TRBD1	TRBV28	15	TRBJ2-6	CASRGQHSGANVLTF	TGTGCCAGCAGGGGACAGCACTCTGGGGCCAACGTCCTGACTTTC
once	TRBD1	TRBV19	18	TRBJ1-4	CASSRKGTGGLANEKLFF	TGTGCCAGTTCGAGAAAAGGGACAGGCGGTTTGGCTAATGAAAAACTGTTTTTT
NA	TRBD1	TRBV10-2	15	TRBJ1-5	CASSDPGQGNQPQHF	TGCGCCAGCAGTGACCCCGGACAGGGCAATCAGCCCCAGCATTTT
NA	TRBD2	TRBV6-1	15	TRBJ2-7	CASSEAGTSSNEQYF	TGTGCCAGCAGTGAGGCCGGGACTAGCTCCAACGAGCAGTACTTC
NA	NA	TRBV18	15	TRBJ2-5	CASSPPGRGEKTQYF	TGTGCCAGCTCACCACCAGGCAGGGGCGAGAAGACCCAGTACTTC
NA	NA	TRBV28	15	TRBJ1-3	CASSGMGPQGSTIYF	TGTGCCAGCAGTGGAATGGGTCCCCAGGGGAGCACCATATATTTT
NA	NA	TRBV3-1/TRBV3-2	23	TRBJ2-1	CASSQDTVGFEALVAPRYNEQFF	TGTGCCAGCAGCCAAGACACGGTGGGGTTTGAGGCCTTGGTAGCGCCCCGTTACAATGAGCAGTTCTTC
NA	TRBD1	TRBV7-3	15	TRBJ2-3	CASSLKSQGKDTQYF	TGTGCCAGCAGCTTAAAGTCACAGGGGAAAGATACGCAGTATTTT
NA	NA	TRBV2	14	TRBJ1-5	CASSGSISNQPQHF	TGTGCCAGCAGTGGGAGTATTAGCAATCAGCCCCAGCATTTT
NA	NA	TRBV6-5	13	TRBJ1-4	CATRGLINEKLFF	TGTGCCACCCGAGGGCTGATTAATGAAAAACTGTTTTTT
NA	NA	TRBV7-7	15	TRBJ2-3	CASSFGAGSTDTQYF	TGTGCTAGCAGCTTTGGGGCAGGGAGCACAGATACGCAGTATTTT
NA	TRBD1	TRBV6-1	15	TRBJ1-4	CASSDRGQGSEKLFF	TGTGCCAGCAGTGACAGGGGACAGGGTAGTGAAAAACTGTTTTTT
NA	TRBD1	TRBV5-4	14	TRBJ1-2	CASSFGTANYGYTF	TGTGCCAGCAGCTTTGGGACAGCCAACTATGGCTACACCTTC
NA	NA	TRBV14	15	TRBJ2-4	CASSQEPYGKNIQYF	TGTGCCAGCAGCCAAGAGCCCTACGGCAAAAACATTCAGTACTTC
once	NA	TRBV5-1	16	TRBJ1-2	CASSSGGATSNYGYTF	TGCGCCAGCAGCTCCGGCGGGGCCACTTCTAACTATGGCTACACCTTC
NA	NA	TRBV18	13	TRBJ2-5	CASSPDSQETQYF	TGTGCCAGCTCACCAGACAGTCAAGAGACCCAGTACTTC
NA	NA	TRBV3-1/TRBV3-2	12	TRBJ1-6	CASSQDNRALHF	TGTGCCAGCAGCCAAGATAACCGGGCCCTCCACTTT
NA	TRBD1	TRBV7-8	15	TRBJ1-3	CASSRTGTSGNTIYF	TGTGCCAGCAGCCGGACAGGAACCTCTGGAAACACCATATATTTT
NA	NA	TRBV9	13	TRBJ1-2	CASSVQGDYGYTF	TGTGCCAGCAGCGTCCAAGGGGACTATGGCTACACCTTC
NA	TRBD2	TRBV6-5	15	TRBJ2-1	CASTPSSGVYNEQFF	TGTGCCAGCACCCCCTCTAGCGGGGTCTACAATGAGCAGTTCTTC
NA	TRBD2	TRBV28	15	TRBJ2-1	CASRPTSGSYNEQFF	TGTGCCAGCAGACCAACTAGCGGGAGCTACAATGAGCAGTTCTTC
NA	NA	TRBV27	15	TRBJ2-1	CASSLRQALINEQFF	TGTGCCAGCAGTTTAAGGCAAGCGTTGATTAATGAGCAGTTCTTC
NA	TRBD2	TRBV7-9	16	TRBJ2-2	CASSTSTGGGTGELFF	TGTGCCAGCAGCACCTCCACCGGGGGGGGGACCGGGGAGCTGTTTTTT
NA	NA	TRBV2	13	TRBJ1-1	CASRKEGGTETFF	TGTGCCAGCAGAAAAGAGGGGGGGACTGAAACTTTCTTT
NA	NA	TRBV28	17	TRBJ1-5	CASSPLGSRNVNQPQHF	TGTGCCAGCAGCCCCCTTGGGTCCAGGAATGTCAATCAGCCCCAGCATTTT
NA	NA	TRBV5-5	20	TRBJ2-2	CASSLAGMLRGSANTGELFF	TGTGCCAGCAGCTTGGCCGGGATGTTGCGGGGTAGCGCGAACACCGGGGAGCTGTTTTTT
NA	NA	TRBV12-3/TRBV12-4	13	TRBJ1-1	CAAPGAANTEAFF	TGTGCCGCCCCAGGGGCCGCGAACACTGAAGCTTTCTTT
NA	NA	TRBV28	15	TRBJ2-7	CASSFHGTPNYEQYF	TGTGCCAGCAGTTTCCATGGGACACCTAACTACGAGCAGTACTTC
NA	NA	TRBV7-8	16	TRBJ2-5	CASSLEWTHMDETQYF	TGTGCCAGCAGCTTAGAATGGACACATATGGATGAGACCCAGTACTTC
NA	TRBD1	TRBV6-5	14	TRBJ1-2	CASRSQGPIHGYTF	TGTGCCAGCAGATCACAGGGGCCCATCCATGGCTACACCTTC
NA	TRBD1	TRBV11-2	18	TRBJ1-4	CASSLDQRGQGARAALFF	TGTGCCAGCAGCTTAGATCAGAGGGGACAGGGGGCAAGGGCGGCACTGTTTTTT
NA	NA	TRBV7-8	16	TRBJ2-1	CASSLAWERAYNEQFF	TGTGCCAGCAGCTTAGCGTGGGAGAGGGCATACAATGAGCAGTTCTTC
once	TRBD1	TRBV28	12	TRBJ2-7	CASSGQAYEQYF	TGTGCCAGCTCGGGACAGGCCTACGAGCAGTACTTC
NA	NA	TRBV5-1	14	TRBJ1-4	CASSLDRVQEKLFF	TGCGCCAGCAGCTTGGACAGGGTCCAGGAAAAACTGTTTTTT
NA	NA	TRBV19	15	TRBJ1-2	CASSIVGSGNYGYTF	TGTGCCAGTAGTATAGTCGGGTCGGGGAACTATGGCTACACCTTC
NA	NA	TRBV7-3	16	TRBJ2-1	CASSLLSGISYNEQFF	TGTGCCAGCAGCTTATTGTCCGGGATCTCCTACAATGAGCAGTTCTTC
NA	TRBD1	TRBV19	14	TRBJ1-2	CASSMTGINYGYTF	TGTGCCAGTAGTATGACAGGGATCAATTATGGCTACACCTTC
NA	NA	TRBV6-5	15	TRBJ1-1	CASSTTSGGNTEAFF	TGTGCCAGCAGCACCACGTCCGGGGGTAACACTGAAGCTTTCTTT
NA	NA	TRBV5-6	15	TRBJ1-3	CASRRTGNSGNTIYF	TGTGCCAGCAGGCGCACAGGGAACTCTGGAAACACCATATATTTT
NA	TRBD1	TRBV5-1	16	TRBJ2-2	CASSLPGQGNTGELFF	TGCGCCAGCAGCTTACCGGGACAGGGGAACACCGGGGAGCTGTTTTTT
NA	NA	TRBV9	15	TRBJ2-1	CASSARDSSSYEQFF	TGTGCCAGCAGCGCGCGGGACAGCAGTAGTTATGAGCAGTTCTTC
NA	NA	TRBV3-1/TRBV3-2	14	TRBJ2-5	CASSLYEGGETQYF	TGTGCCAGCAGCCTCTACGAAGGGGGAGAGACCCAGTACTTC
NA	TRBD1	TRBV4-2	15	TRBJ1-5	CASSQSTVQGQPQHF	TGTGCCAGCAGCCAATCGACCGTACAGGGGCAGCCCCAGCATTTT
NA	TRBD2	TRBV5-1	16	TRBJ2-2	CASSGTSGTNTGELFF	TGCGCCAGCAGCGGCACTAGCGGAACGAACACCGGGGAGCTGTTTTTT
medium-sized	TRBD1	TRBV9	15	TRBJ1-3	CASSPARTGGNTIYF	TGTGCCAGCAGCCCGGCTAGGACAGGGGGAAACACCATATATTTT
NA	TRBD1	TRBV29-1	16	TRBJ1-3	CSASGQGIYSGNTIYF	TGCAGCGCCAGCGGACAGGGAATATACTCTGGAAACACCATATATTTT
NA	TRBD1	TRBV5-6	14	TRBJ1-6	CASSFGTGDSPLHF	TGTGCCAGCAGCTTTGGGACAGGGGATTCACCCCTCCACTTT
NA	TRBD2	TRBV7-9	14	TRBJ2-7	CASRRSGGDYGQYF	TGTGCCAGCAGGAGAAGCGGGGGGGATTACGGGCAGTACTTC
once	NA	TRBV28	13	TRBJ1-2	CASSLVFSNGYTF	TGTGCCAGCAGTTTAGTCTTTAGTAATGGCTACACCTTC
NA	TRBD1	TRBV6-5	13	TRBJ1-1	CASTGTGATEAFF	TGTGCCAGCACCGGGACAGGGGCCACTGAAGCTTTCTTT
NA	NA	TRBV12-3/TRBV12-4	12	TRBJ1-1	CASTNMNTEAFF	TGTGCCAGCACCAACATGAACACTGAAGCTTTCTTT
NA	TRBD2	TRBV10-3	15	TRBJ2-3	CAISMTSGHTDTQYF	TGTGCCATCAGCATGACTAGCGGGCACACAGATACGCAGTATTTT
NA	TRBD2	TRBV20-1	15	TRBJ2-3	CSASQLSGQTDTQYF	TGCAGTGCCAGTCAACTTAGCGGGCAAACAGATACGCAGTATTTT
NA	NA	TRBV11-3	13	TRBJ1-1	CASSYDSNTEAFF	TGTGCCAGCAGCTACGACTCGAACACTGAAGCTTTCTTT
once	NA	TRBV9	17	TRBJ1-1	CASSVGLQAGSNTEAFF	TGTGCCAGCAGCGTAGGTTTACAGGCTGGTTCGAACACTGAAGCTTTCTTT
few	NA	TRBV28	18	TRBJ1-6	CASSPTPSSRQSNSPLHF	TGTGCCAGCAGTCCCACCCCTTCCTCGCGGCAGTCTAATTCACCCCTCCACTTT
NA	TRBD1	TRBV6-5	15	TRBJ1-5	CASSKRTGVGQPQHF	TGTGCCAGCAGTAAACGGACAGGGGTTGGTCAGCCCCAGCATTTT
NA	TRBD1	TRBV7-2	17	TRBJ1-2	CASSLGGTGGTNYGYTF	TGTGCCAGCAGCCTAGGCGGGACAGGGGGTACTAACTATGGCTACACCTTC
NA	NA	TRBV10-2	14	TRBJ2-3	CASRGAAFVDTQYF	TGCGCCAGCAGAGGAGCGGCTTTTGTAGATACGCAGTATTTT